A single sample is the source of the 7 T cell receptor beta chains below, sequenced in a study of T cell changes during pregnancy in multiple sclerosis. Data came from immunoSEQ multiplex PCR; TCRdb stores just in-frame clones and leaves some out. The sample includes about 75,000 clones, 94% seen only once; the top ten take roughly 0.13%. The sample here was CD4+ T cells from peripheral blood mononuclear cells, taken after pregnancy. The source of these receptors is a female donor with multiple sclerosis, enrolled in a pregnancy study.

The CDR3 reads CASSELGTGVSNEQFF. CDR3 DNA: TGTGCCAGCAGTGAACTAGGGACAGGTGTTTCGAATGAGCAGTTCTTC. This chain uses TRBV6-1 with TRBJ2-1; 8 positions match TRBD1. The ends lost 2 bases at V and 7 bases at J; junction bases unmatched: 10. CDR1 and CDR2 from the germline V gene are MNHNS and SASEGT. This CDR3 has 16 amino acids.

The CDR3 DNA sequence: TGTGCCAGTACACAACTGGGACTAGCGGGAGCGGTCGAGCAGTTCTTC. Translated: CASTQLGLAGAVEQFF. V is TRBV19 and J is TRBJ2-1; 14 positions match TRBD2. V was clipped by 7 bases and J by 10 bases; unmatched bases: 12. The CDR3 consists of 16 residues. Germline lookup yields CDR1 LNHDA and CDR2 SQIVND (reference sequence).

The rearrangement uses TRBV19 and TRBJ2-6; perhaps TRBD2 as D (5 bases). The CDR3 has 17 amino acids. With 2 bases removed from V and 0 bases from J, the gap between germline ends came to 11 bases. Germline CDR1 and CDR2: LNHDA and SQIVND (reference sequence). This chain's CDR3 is CASSIPGVGSGANVLTF. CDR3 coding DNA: TGTGCCAGTAGTATACCCGGGGTGGGCTCTGGGGCCAACGTCCTGACTTTC.

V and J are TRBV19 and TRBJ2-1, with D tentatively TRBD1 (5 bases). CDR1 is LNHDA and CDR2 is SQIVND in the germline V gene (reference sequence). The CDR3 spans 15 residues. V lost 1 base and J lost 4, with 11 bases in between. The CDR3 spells CASSIAQGFYNEQFF. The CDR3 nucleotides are TGTGCCAGTAGTATAGCCCAGGGTTTTTACAATGAGCAGTTCTTC.

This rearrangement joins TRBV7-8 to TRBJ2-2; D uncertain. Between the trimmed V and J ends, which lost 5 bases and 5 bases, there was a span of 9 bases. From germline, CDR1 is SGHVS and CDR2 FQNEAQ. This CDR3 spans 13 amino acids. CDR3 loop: CASSLRATGELFF. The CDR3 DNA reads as TGTGCCAGCAGCCTGAGAGCTACCGGGGAGCTGTTTTTT. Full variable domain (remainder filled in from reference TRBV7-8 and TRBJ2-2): GAGVSQSPRYKVAKRGQDVALRCDPISGHVSLFWYQQALGQGPEFLTYFQNEAQLDKSGLPSDRFFAERPEGSVSTLKIQRTQQEDSAVYLCASSLRATGELFFGEGSRLTVL.

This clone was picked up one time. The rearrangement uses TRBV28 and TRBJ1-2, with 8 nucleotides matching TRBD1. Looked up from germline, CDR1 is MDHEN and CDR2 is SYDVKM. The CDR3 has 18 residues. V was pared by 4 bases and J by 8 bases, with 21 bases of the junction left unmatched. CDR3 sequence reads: CASSYGTGSLGGPSGYTF. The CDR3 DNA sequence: TGTGCCAGCAGTTATGGGACAGGTTCATTAGGCGGCCCCAGCGGCTACACCTTC.

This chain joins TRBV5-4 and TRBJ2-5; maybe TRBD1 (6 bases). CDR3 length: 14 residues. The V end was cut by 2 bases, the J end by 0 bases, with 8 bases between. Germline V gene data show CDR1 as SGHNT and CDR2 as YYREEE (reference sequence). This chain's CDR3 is CASSLGGNQETQYF. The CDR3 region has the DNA TGTGCCAGCAGCTTAGGGGGAAACCAAGAGACCCAGTACTTC.